Each of the 23 T cell receptor beta chains below was sequenced from the same sample in a study of T-cell memory formation after mild COVID-19 (dated by TCRdb to the early 2020s). The method behind the library was 5' RACE. Sequencer: Illumina NovaSeq 6000. TCRdb redid the processing of the public reads, applying fastp at Q25 and MiXCR, and retained in-frame beta chains. Every distinct CDR3 protein forms one entry, paired with its most common genes and DNA. The sample table holds roughly 240,000 distinct CDR3 sequences, of which roughly 15% were seen once. The top ten clonotypes cover 22% of the sample. The sample taken for sequencing was PBMCs or a T cell subset sorted from them (not recorded which). The source is a man aged 18 to 29 who had mild COVID-19 (a few samples of this study predate the infection). The sample titles of this study are shuffled in the database, so cell type and time point are left out; the donor was told from shared clones.

The V and J genes are TRBV6-4 and TRBJ1-2, with TRBD1 as a possible D gene (6 bases). This CDR3 has 13 residues. Trimming took 2 bases from V and 7 from J, leaving 11 bases between them. Germline V lookup: CDR1 MRHNA, CDR2 SNTAGT. Written as DNA, the CDR3 is TGTGCCAGCAGTGACCGACAGACAGGTGGCTACACCTTC. Protein: CASSDRQTGGYTF.

This clonotype was seen only a few times. The chain combines TRBV20-1 with TRBJ2-7, with D possibly being TRBD1 (6 bases). CDR1 and CDR2 from the germline V gene are DFQATT and SNEGSKA (reference sequence). Trimming cost V 1 base and J 3 bases, with 10 bases left between them. This CDR3 region has 13 residues. CDR3 bases: TGCAGTGCTAGAGCCGGACAGTACTACGAGCAGTACTTC. It translates to CSARAGQYYEQYF.

This clonotype was detected only a few times. The chain carries TRBV20-1 and TRBJ1-2; 7 nucleotides match TRBD1. Germline values: CDR1 DFQATT, CDR2 SNEGSKA (reference sequence). The CDR3 covers 9 residues. Trimming removed 5 bases from V and 12 bases from J; junction bases left unmatched: 3. CDR3 region: CSAYRGHTF. CDR3 coding DNA: TGCAGTGCTTACAGGGGACACACCTTC.

This clonotype has more than one count but fewer than ten. This chain connects TRBV12-3 or TRBV12-4 to TRBJ1-1; D gene uncertain. Trimming took 6 bases from V and 8 from J, leaving 13 bases between them. The CDR3 is 12 residues long. In nucleotides, the CDR3 is TGTGCCAGCAGCCCCGACAAGGCGGAAGCTTTCTTT. Protein product: CASSPDKAEAFF.

Only a few counts were recorded for this clonotype. V and J are TRBV7-9 and TRBJ1-1, with 7 bases aligning to TRBD1. The CDR3 contains 13 residues. The trim removed 11 bases at V and 3 bases at J, leaving 9 bases unmatched. Looked up from germline, CDR1 is SEHNR and CDR2 is FQNEAQ (reference sequence). CDR3 region: CAGSKQGYTEAFF. CDR3 bases: TGTGCCGGGTCTAAACAGGGGTACACTGAAGCTTTCTTT.

This clonotype was seen more than once but under ten times. The chain combines TRBV7-2 with TRBJ1-4, with D maybe TRBD1 (6 bases). Germline V gene sequence: CDR1 SGHTA, CDR2 FQGNSA. The ends were cut back, 8 bases at V and 0 bases at J, with 19 bases in the middle. This CDR3 comprises 17 residues. The CDR3 is CASARTVYYSTNEKLFF. The CDR3 DNA sequence: TGTGCCAGCGCTCGGACAGTTTACTACTCAACTAATGAAAAACTGTTTTTT. The whole variable domain, filled in from reference TRBV7-2 and TRBJ1-4, reads GAGVSQSPSNKVTEKGKDVELRCDPISGHTALYWYRQSLGQGLEFLIYFQGNSAPDKSGLPSDRFSAERTGGSVSTLTIQRTQQEDSAVYLCASARTVYYSTNEKLFFGSGTQLSVL.

This clonotype was found a few times. The J gene is TRBJ2-5, the V gene TRBV3-1; D remains unclear. Trimming shortened V by 8 bases and J by 2 bases, and 12 bases separated the two germline ends. CDR3 size: 13 residues. Germline V gene sequence: CDR1 LGHDT, CDR2 YNNKEL (reference sequence). The CDR3 spells CASVPSGQETQYF. DNA for the CDR3: TGTGCCAGCGTCCCGTCGGGTCAAGAGACCCAGTACTTC.

This chain joins TRBV4-3 and TRBJ2-6; D perhaps matches TRBD1 (5 bases). This CDR3 has 15 residues. The germline V and J ends were trimmed by 2 bases and 0 bases, with 5 bases remaining between them. Germline V CDR1 and CDR2: LGHNA, YSLEER. The CDR3 DNA is TGCGCCAGCAGCCAACAGGGCTCTGGGGCCAACGTCCTGACTTTC. This gives the protein CASSQQGSGANVLTF.

This clonotype was recorded at least ten times. The chain has TRBV5-6 and TRBJ2-1; 13 nucleotides agree with TRBD2. This CDR3 has 17 amino acids. The trim removed 5 bases at V and 1 base at J, leaving 6 bases unmatched. Germline CDR1 is SGHDT and CDR2 is YYEEEE. The CDR3 nucleotides are TGTGCCAGCAGAGAACTAGCGGGGGGGCAATCCTACAATGAGCAGTTCTTC. Its translation: CASRELAGGQSYNEQFF.

There are a few counts of this clonotype. The chain is built from TRBV2 and TRBJ1-5, with TRBD1 matching 9 bases. Losses at the gene ends were 9 bases for V and 5 bases for J; bases not matched to a gene: 20. The CDR3 is 18 residues long. Per germline, CDR1 SNHLY and CDR2 FYNNEI. CDR3 region: CASSDDILGTGRHQPQHF. In nucleotides, the CDR3 is TGTGCCAGTTCGGACGATATTTTAGGGACAGGGAGGCATCAGCCCCAGCATTTT. Full variable domain (outside the CDR3, taken from reference TRBV2 and TRBJ1-5): EPEVTQTPSHQVTQMGQEVILRCVPISNHLYFYWYRQILGQKVEFLVSFYNNEISEKSEIFDDQFSVERPDGSNFTLKIRSTKLEDSAMYFCASSDDILGTGRHQPQHFGDGTRLSIL.

The chain carries TRBV7-9 and TRBJ1-1, with 8 bases that match TRBD1. V lost 6 bases and J lost 1; bases outside the gene matches: 10. Germline CDR1 reads SEHNR; CDR2 reads FQNEAQ (reference sequence). The CDR3 covers 16 residues. The DNA for the CDR3 is TGTGCCAGCAGGACTCCTCGACAGGGGTGGAACACTGAAGCTTTCTTT. Its protein is CASRTPRQGWNTEAFF.

This clonotype was picked up a small number of times. The chain employs TRBV3-1 and TRBJ2-1, with 10 bases identical to TRBD1. J lost 5 bases, V lost 6 bases, and 4 bases had no gene match. Germline-derived CDR1 and CDR2 are LGHDT and YNNKEL (reference sequence). The CDR3 sequence is 14 residues long. The CDR3 region is CASRRTGGDNEQFF. Here the CDR3 DNA reads TGTGCCAGCAGGAGGACAGGGGGTGACAATGAGCAGTTCTTC.

This clonotype was observed a few times. This chain links TRBV4-3 with TRBJ2-3; TRBD2 is a possible D gene (5 bases). The CDR3 covers 15 residues. Germline CDR1 and CDR2: LGHNA and YSLEER. Trimming took 0 bases from V and 6 from J, leaving 13 bases between them. The CDR3 nucleotides are TGCGCCAGCAGCCAAGACGAGAGGGCCGGGGATACGCAGTATTTT. This sequence encodes CASSQDERAGDTQYF.

The chain links TRBV5-5 to TRBJ1-3; TRBD1 matches at 7 bases. CDR3 size: 13 residues. CDR1 is SGHKS, CDR2 YYEKEE, per germline (reference sequence). J lost 3 bases, V lost 5 bases, and 2 bases had no gene match. The CDR3 nucleotides read TGTGCCAGCAGGTGGACAGGTGGAAACACCATATATTTT. This gives the protein CASRWTGGNTIYF.

The gene calls are TRBV12-3 or TRBV12-4 and TRBJ2-7; no clear D gene. This CDR3 spans 12 amino acids. V lost 1 base and J 6 bases, leaving 7 bases between the germline ends. The CDR3, as DNA: TGTGCCAGCAGTTTAGTAGGGTTCGAGCAGTACTTC. Translating gives CASSLVGFEQYF.

This clonotype was counted at least ten times. This chain connects TRBV5-6 to TRBJ2-3; 7 positions agree with TRBD2. Germline V gene data show CDR1 as SGHDT and CDR2 as YYEEEE. J gave up 1 base and V 4 bases, and 9 bases lay outside the gene matches. There are 16 residues in the CDR3. In DNA, the CDR3 is TGTGCCAGCAGCCCCATGACCAGCGGGGGCACAGATACGCAGTATTTT. Amino acids: CASSPMTSGGTDTQYF.

This clonotype was counted a few times. The J gene is TRBJ1-1, the V gene TRBV6-5; no clear D. CDR1 is MNHEY, CDR2 SVGAGI, per germline. V was pared by 5 bases and J by 1 base, with 14 bases between. There are 15 residues in the CDR3. This CDR3 is CASSATLSENTEAFF. DNA of the CDR3: TGTGCCAGCAGTGCCACCTTATCGGAGAACACTGAAGCTTTCTTT.

The rearrangement joins TRBV14 to TRBJ2-1; the D gene is possibly TRBD2 (6 bases). The germline V gene encodes CDR1 SGHDN and CDR2 FVKESK. CDR3 length equals 15 residues. Trimming left V 4 bases short and J 5 bases short, with 15 bases between. CDR3 sequence: CASSPGTWRDNEQFF. CDR3 DNA: TGTGCCAGCAGCCCGGGGACCTGGAGGGACAATGAGCAGTTCTTC. The full variable domain, with the rest looked up from reference TRBV14 and TRBJ2-1, is EAGVTQFPSHSVIEKGQTVTLRCDPISGHDNLYWYRRVMGKEIKFLLHFVKESKQDESGMPNNRFLAERTGGTYSTLKVQPAELEDSGVYFCASSPGTWRDNEQFFGPGTRLTVL.

This clonotype was recorded many times. This chain uses TRBV7-3 with TRBJ1-1; D is unresolved. The CDR3 loop spans 13 amino acids. Germline CDR1 and CDR2: SGHTA and FQGTGA. The V end was cut by 5 bases, the J end by 3 bases, with 10 bases between. CDR3: CASSRDGHTEAFF. The CDR3, as DNA: TGTGCCAGCAGCCGAGACGGGCACACTGAAGCTTTCTTT.

This rearrangement joins TRBV28 to TRBJ2-6; TRBD1 matches 9 bases. V shed 8 bases, J shed 1 base, and the junction held 9 bases outside the gene matches. Per the germline V gene, CDR1 is MDHEN and CDR2 is SYDVKM. The CDR3 has 17 residues. The CDR3 protein is CASVDGTGRSGANVLTF. DNA for the CDR3: TGTGCCAGCGTGGATGGGACAGGGAGATCTGGGGCCAACGTCCTGACTTTC.

This clonotype has more than one count but fewer than ten. The chain links TRBV27 to TRBJ1-2; 7 bases are shared with TRBD1. V lost 4 bases and J lost 7; bases outside the gene matches: 9. The CDR3 totals 14 residues. Germline CDR1 and CDR2: MNHEY and SMNVEV (reference sequence). The CDR3 loop reads CASSWYRQGGGYTF. DNA of the CDR3: TGTGCCAGCAGTTGGTATAGACAGGGAGGTGGCTACACCTTC.

DNA for the CDR3: TGTGCCAGCAGCTTCACCCGACTCCTGAGTGAGCAGTTCTTC. It encodes CASSFTRLLSEQFF. The chain couples TRBV11-2 to TRBJ2-1, with D unresolved. V was shortened by 3 bases and J by 9 bases, with 15 bases between the two germline ends. Germline CDR1 SGHAT, CDR2 FQNNGV. The CDR3 loop spans 14 amino acids.

The chain's CDR3 is CSARVFATGGNGYTF. The CDR3, as DNA: TGCAGTGCTAGAGTATTCGCTACAGGGGGCAATGGCTACACCTTC. The chain joins TRBV20-1 to TRBJ1-2; 9 bases map to TRBD1. Unmatched junction bases numbered 9, after V lost 1 base and J lost 6 bases. Germline CDR1 reads DFQATT; CDR2 reads SNEGSKA (reference sequence). This CDR3 region has 15 residues.